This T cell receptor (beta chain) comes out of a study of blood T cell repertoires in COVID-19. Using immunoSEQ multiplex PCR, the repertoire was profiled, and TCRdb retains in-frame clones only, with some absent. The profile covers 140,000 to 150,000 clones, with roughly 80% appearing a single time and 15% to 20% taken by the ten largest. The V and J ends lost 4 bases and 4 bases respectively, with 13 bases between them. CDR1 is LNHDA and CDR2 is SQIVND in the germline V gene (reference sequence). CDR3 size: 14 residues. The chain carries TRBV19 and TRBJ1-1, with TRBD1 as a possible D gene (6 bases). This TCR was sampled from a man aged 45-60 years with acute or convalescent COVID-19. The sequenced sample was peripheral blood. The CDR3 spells CASSTTGGGTEAFF. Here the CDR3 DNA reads TGTGCCAGTAGTACGACAGGCGGCGGCACTGAAGCTTTCTTT.